This is a list of T cell receptor beta chains from one sample in a study of immune evolution from preneoplasia to lung adenocarcinoma. Method: immunoSEQ multiplex PCR; TCRdb's copy keeps in-frame clones and lacks some. The sample records fewer than 13,000 clones, approximately 80% being singletons. Specimen: FFPE minimally invasive lung adenocarcinoma tissue. Receptors originate from a person aged 65-85 years with lung adenocarcinoma. The CDR3 runs from the conserved cysteine through the conserved F or W. The D gene is left open where the match is weak. A row's size may be missing; if present it is once, few, many or a size class.

J,V,D,length,size,DNA,CDR3
TRBJ2-3,TRBV30,TRBD2,14,.,TGTGCCTGGACGCGAAGGCGGGAGATAGGTACGCAGTATTTT,CAWTRRREIGTQYF
TRBJ1-5,TRBV6-6,.,16,.,TGTGCCAGCAGTTACCCAACCCCTCAAGCCCATCAGCCCCAGCATTTT,CASSYPTPQAHQPQHF
TRBJ2-3,TRBV6-5,.,13,.,TGTGCCAGCAGTTCCCTCAGACTCGATACGCAGTATTTT,CASSSLRLDTQYF
TRBJ1-1,TRBV25-1,TRBD1,15,.,TGTGCCAGCAGTGCGGGACAGGTCCGCAACACTGAAGCTTTCTTT,CASSAGQVRNTEAFF
TRBJ1-1,TRBV10-1,.,14,.,TGCGCCAGCAGCGATAGCACGGCCAAAGCCCAAGCTTTCTTT,CASSDSTAKAQAFF
TRBJ2-1,TRBV19,.,16,.,TGTGCCAGTAGTTTGACCGGCTCGAGCTCCTACAATGAGCAGTTCTTC,CASSLTGSSSYNEQFF
TRBJ2-7,TRBV5-6,.,11,.,TGTGCCAGCAGCACCGCAACCGAGCAGTACTTC,CASSTATEQYF
TRBJ1-5,TRBV30,.,14,few,TGTGCCTGGAGTGTAACGGGGTTTGACAAGCCCCAGCATTTT,CAWSVTGFDKPQHF
TRBJ2-5,TRBV11-2,TRBD2,16,.,TGTGCCAGCAGCTTTGGGACTAGCAGAAACCAAGAGACCCAGTACTTC,CASSFGTSRNQETQYF
TRBJ1-1,TRBV6-5,.,15,.,TGTGCCAGCAGTTCGGGGAGGTATGGGAACACTGAAGCTTTCTTT,CASSSGRYGNTEAFF
TRBJ1-1,TRBV28,.,16,few,TGTGCCAGCAGTCTCGGGGGGGCGGGTATTCGGACTGAAGCTTTCTTT,CASSLGGAGIRTEAFF
TRBJ2-1,TRBV4-2,.,16,.,TGTGCCAGCAGCCAAGATCAGGGACGCTCCTACAATGAGCAGTTCTTC,CASSQDQGRSYNEQFF
TRBJ1-1,TRBV29-1,.,12,.,TGCAGCGTTGACCGGGGGAACACTGAAGCTTTCTTT,CSVDRGNTEAFF
TRBJ1-5,TRBV5-4,.,14,few,TGTGCCAGCAGCTATCAGGGGAGTAATCAGCCCCAGCATTTT,CASSYQGSNQPQHF
TRBJ2-7,TRBV30,TRBD1,14,.,TGTGCCTGGAATACCGGGACAGGGTATTACGAGCAGTACTTC,CAWNTGTGYYEQYF
TRBJ2-1,TRBV18,.,16,few,TGTGCCAGCTCACCACCGAATCAGGGTTCCGTAAATGAGCAGTTCTTC,CASSPPNQGSVNEQFF
TRBJ2-7,TRBV5-6,TRBD1,15,once,TGTGCCAGCAGCTTGGCGGACAGGGGGCTTAACGAGCAGTACTTC,CASSLADRGLNEQYF
TRBJ1-2,TRBV7-3,.,12,few,TGTGCCAGCAGCTTGGGCGCGGGAGGCTACACCTTC,CASSLGAGGYTF
TRBJ2-1,TRBV7-6,.,16,.,TGTGCCAGCAGCTTACAAGTATCTTCTTATTTCAATGAGCAGTTCTTC,CASSLQVSSYFNEQFF
TRBJ1-2,TRBV6-1,.,11,.,TGTGCCAGCAGTCTAAACTATGGCTACACCTTC,CASSLNYGYTF
TRBJ1-6,TRBV5-6,.,16,.,TGTGCCAGCAGCTTGGATCAGAGCTCCTATAATTCACCCCTCCACTTT,CASSLDQSSYNSPLHF
TRBJ1-5,TRBV6-6,TRBD1,15,few,TGTGCCAGCACTATAGGGCAGGGGGGTTTACAGCCCCAGCATTTT,CASTIGQGGLQPQHF
TRBJ2-5,TRBV7-8,.,14,.,TGTGCCAGCAGCCATGGGGGCAGTCAAGAGACCCAGTACTTC,CASSHGGSQETQYF
TRBJ2-7,TRBV18,.,14,.,TGTGCCAGCTCACCAAGGTCCTCGGGGGACGAGCAGTACTTC,CASSPRSSGDEQYF
TRBJ1-4,TRBV6-1,.,11,.,TGTGCCAGCAGCGACCAGGCAAAACTGTTTTTT,CASSDQAKLFF
TRBJ2-7,TRBV13,.,12,.,TGTGCCAGCAGTGATGACGGGACACGGGTTATCTTC,CASSDDGTRVIF
TRBJ1-4,TRBV2,TRBD1,14,.,TGTGCCAGCAGCGGGACAGGGGGGAATGAAAAACTGTTTTTT,CASSGTGGNEKLFF
TRBJ2-1,TRBV11-2,TRBD2,19,.,TGTGCCAGCAGCTACAGGGGGACACTAGGACTAGCGGGGCACAATGAGCAGTTCTTC,CASSYRGTLGLAGHNEQFF
TRBJ1-2,TRBV30,.,11,.,TGTGCCTGGAGTTGGGGGGGTGGCTACACCTTC,CAWSWGGGYTF
TRBJ1-2,TRBV5-4,.,13,.,TGTGCCAGCAGCTTGGTGTCCTCCTATGGCTACACCTTC,CASSLVSSYGYTF
TRBJ2-6,TRBV9,TRBD2,15,.,TGTGCCAGCAGAGCGGGGCCCTCTGGGGCCAACGTCCTGACTTTC,CASRAGPSGANVLTF
TRBJ2-2,TRBV7-3,.,15,.,TGTGCCAGCAGCAATAAACTCCCGGGCACCGGGGAGCTGTTTTTT,CASSNKLPGTGELFF
TRBJ1-6,TRBV21-1,.,17,.,TGTGCCAGCAGCAAAATTCCGGACAGCCCGACTAAATCACCCCTCCACTTT,CASSKIPDSPTKSPLHF
TRBJ1-5,TRBV6-1,.,15,.,TGTGCCAGCAGTGTGGGGCGAGATAGCAATCAGCCCCAGCATTTT,CASSVGRDSNQPQHF
TRBJ2-3,TRBV11-3,TRBD2,14,.,TGTGCCAGCAGCTTGGGGCTAGCGGCAGATACGCAGTATTTT,CASSLGLAADTQYF
TRBJ2-1,TRBV9,TRBD1,15,.,TGTGCCAGCAGCGTAGTAGACAGGGGGCCGGTTGAGCAGTTCTTC,CASSVVDRGPVEQFF
TRBJ2-2,TRBV6-1,.,13,.,TGTGCCAGCAGGTTGACAAACACCGGGGAGCTGTTTTTT,CASRLTNTGELFF
TRBJ2-7,TRBV11-1,.,17,.,TGTGCCAGCAGCTTAAGATCTGCCAGGCTGGGCTCCTACGAGCAGTACTTC,CASSLRSARLGSYEQYF
TRBJ1-1,TRBV6-4,.,13,.,TGTGCCAGCAGTGTCACACCCGGCGCTGAAGCTTTCTTT,CASSVTPGAEAFF
TRBJ1-2,TRBV29-1,.,12,.,TGCAGCGCTTGGGGGGGTGTCTATGGCTACACCTTC,CSAWGGVYGYTF
TRBJ2-5,TRBV5-4,.,15,.,TGTGCCAGCAGCTCCGGAAGACAGGACCAAGAGACCCAGTACTTC,CASSSGRQDQETQYF